These 10 T cell receptor beta chains originate from one sample sequenced in a study of T cell responses to AZD1222 COVID-19 vaccine. Clones were read by immunoSEQ multiplex PCR, and TCRdb kept only the in-frame ones, dropping some. This sample has fewer than 95,000 clones; approximately 90% occur once, and the top ten carry approximately 8%. The sample here was peripheral blood, taken 28 days after the second AZD1222 dose. Receptor source: an adult who received the AZD1222 COVID-19 vaccine.

The V call is TRBV14, the J call TRBJ2-3, with 9 bases matching TRBD1. CDR3 size: 14 residues. In germline, CDR1 is SGHDN, CDR2 FVKESK. J was trimmed by 5 bases and V by 8 bases; bases with no gene match: 8. The CDR3 nucleotides are TGTGCCAGCTCGGACAGGGGAGGTTTAGATACGCAGTATTTT. It translates to CASSDRGGLDTQYF.

The gene calls are TRBV5-5 and TRBJ2-7, with TRBD2 matching over 12 bases. This CDR3 is 14 amino acids long. With 4 bases clipped from V and 3 bases from J, the junction kept 2 bases outside the gene matches. CDR1 and CDR2 (germline): SGHKS, YYEKEE (reference sequence). CDR3: CASSQLAGGYEQYF. The CDR3 DNA follows: TGTGCCAGCAGCCAACTAGCGGGAGGCTACGAGCAGTACTTC.

This clone came up a few times. This rearrangement joins TRBV13 to TRBJ1-2; D is uncertain. Germline loops: CDR1 PRHDT, CDR2 FYEKMQ (reference sequence). V gave up 6 bases and J gave up 8 bases, with 13 bases separating them. This CDR3 is 12 amino acids long. CDR3 residues: CASSTNLDGYTF. Here the CDR3 DNA reads TGTGCCAGCAGTACGAACCTGGACGGCTACACCTTC. Full variable domain (missing parts from reference TRBV13 and TRBJ1-2): AAGVIQSPRHLIKEKRETATLKCYPIPRHDTVYWYQQGPGQDPQFLISFYEKMQSDKGSIPDRFSAQQFSDYHSELNMSSLELGDSALYFCASSTNLDGYTFGSGTRLTVV.

The J gene is TRBJ2-7, the V gene TRBV24-1; no clear D. CDR1 is KGHDR, CDR2 SFDVKD, per germline. CDR3 length: 12 amino acids. The V gene lost 3 bases and the J gene lost 3 bases, with 5 bases spanning the gap. CDR3 sequence (DNA): TGTGCCACCAGTGATGTAGGCTACGAGCAGTACTTC. This encodes CATSDVGYEQYF.

This chain uses TRBV9 with TRBJ2-1, with D perhaps matching TRBD2 (6 bases). Germline CDR1 is SGDLS and CDR2 is YYNGEE. This CDR3 contains 15 residues. The V gene lost 4 bases and the J gene lost 0 bases, with 11 bases spanning the gap. CDR3 residues: CASSMDGSSYNEQFF. The CDR3 DNA reads TGTGCCAGCAGCATGGACGGGAGCTCCTACAATGAGCAGTTCTTC.

The rearrangement uses TRBV29-1 and TRBJ2-2; 9 bases are a match to TRBD2. The germline V gene encodes CDR1 SQVTM and CDR2 ANQGSEA. V was pared by 1 base and J by 0 bases, with 6 bases of the junction left unmatched. This CDR3 comprises 17 residues. The CDR3 DNA reads as TGCAGCGTTGAAGCGCCTAGCGGGAACGCGAACACCGGGGAGCTGTTTTTT. Translation: CSVEAPSGNANTGELFF.

The chain couples TRBV3-1 (or the pseudogene TRBV3-2) to TRBJ1-5; TRBD1 matches at 7 bases. The CDR3 runs 13 residues. Germline CDR1 and CDR2: LGHDT and YNNKEL (reference sequence). Trimming cost V 3 bases and J 14 bases; bases outside gene matches: 10. This chain's CDR3 is CASSQGTGENKHF. The CDR3 region has the DNA TGTGCCAGCAGCCAGGGTACAGGGGAGAACAAGCATTTT.

V gene TRBV28 combines with J gene TRBJ2-7, with 11 nucleotides matching TRBD2. Germline-derived CDR1 and CDR2 are MDHEN and SYDVKM. Unmatched junction bases numbered 18, after V lost 5 bases and J lost 9 bases. This CDR3 is 17 amino acids long. The CDR3 is CASSLLDPSGGLRGQYF. The CDR3 DNA reads as TGTGCCAGCAGTCTCCTCGACCCTAGCGGGGGGCTACGAGGGCAGTACTTC.

The chain is built from TRBV18 and TRBJ1-5; the match to TRBD1 covers 7 bases. With V trimmed by 3 bases and J by 5 bases, 4 bases remained unmatched. This CDR3 spans 14 amino acids. Germline CDR1 KGHSH, CDR2 LQKENI. The CDR3 bases are TGTGCCAGCTCACCGGGGACAGAGGATCAGCCCCAGCATTTT. Its translation is CASSPGTEDQPQHF.

This clone was counted a few times. J is TRBJ1-1 and V is TRBV6-5; the D is unclear. The germline CDR1 and CDR2 sequences are MNHEY and SVGAGI. This CDR3 is built from 14 residues. Trimming removed 2 bases at V and 1 base at J, with 8 bases between. DNA of the CDR3: TGTGCCAGCAGTTACCAACACGAGAACACTGAAGCTTTCTTT. As protein: CASSYQHENTEAFF.